These T cell receptor beta chains were read from a single sample in a study of blood T cell repertoires in COVID-19. Some clones are missing from TCRdb's copy, which holds only in-frame ones; the method was immunoSEQ multiplex PCR. The table lists 200,000 to 300,000 clones, roughly 80% of them singletons. The sequencing sample was made of peripheral blood. These receptors were collected from a woman aged 55-70 years with active or convalescent COVID-19. Each CDR3 is given with its conserved first and last residue. D genes are given only for firm matches. Expanded clones get a size class; other rows say once, few or many, or leave the size out.

>TRBJ1-5|.|TRBV5-5|.
CASSGQLGNQPQHF
TGTGCCAGCAGCGGACAGTTGGGCAATCAGCCCCAGCATTTT
>TRBJ2-7|TRBD2|TRBV14|.
CASSQRTSGIGEQYF
TGTGCCAGCAGCCAAAGGACTAGCGGGATAGGGGAGCAGTACTTC
>TRBJ2-1|TRBD2|TRBV2|.
CASRAGGHHNEQFF
TGTGCCAGCAGGGCGGGAGGCCATCACAATGAGCAGTTCTTC
>TRBJ2-3|TRBD2|TRBV9|once
CASSAGLAADTQYF
TGTGCCAGCAGCGCCGGACTAGCGGCAGATACGCAGTATTTT
>TRBJ2-5|TRBD2|TRBV3-1/TRBV3-2|.
CASSPTGGGTQETQYF
TGTGCCAGCAGCCCAACCGGGGGGGGGACCCAAGAGACCCAGTACTTC
>TRBJ2-7|.|TRBV6-1|few
CASSEDSPYEQYF
TGTGCCAGCAGTGAGGACAGTCCATACGAGCAGTACTTC
>TRBJ2-7|TRBD1|TRBV5-1|.
CASSARQGSSYEQYF
TGCGCCAGCAGCGCCAGACAGGGGTCCTCCTACGAGCAGTACTTC
>TRBJ2-1|.|TRBV6-5|once
CASSYVTGRGMDEQFF
TGTGCCAGCAGTTACGTAACAGGGCGGGGGATGGATGAGCAGTTCTTC
>TRBJ1-1|TRBD1|TRBV6-5|few
CASSRTGGSGAFF
TGTGCCAGCAGTCGGACAGGGGGCTCCGGAGCTTTCTTT
>TRBJ1-1|.|TRBV5-6|.
CASSLSSDTEAFF
TGTGCCAGCAGCTTGTCTTCAGACACTGAAGCTTTCTTT
>TRBJ2-3|.|TRBV18|.
CASSPRRVAPNTDTQYF
TGTGCCAGCTCACCAAGGCGAGTAGCGCCGAACACAGATACGCAGTATTTT
>TRBJ1-6|TRBD1|TRBV3-1/TRBV3-2|.
CASSQDTGASGNSPLHF
TGTGCCAGCAGCCAAGATACAGGGGCTTCGGGTAATTCACCCCTCCACTTT
>TRBJ1-4|.|TRBV29-1|.
CSVLKGNEKLFF
TGCAGCGTTTTAAAGGGGAATGAAAAACTGTTTTTT
>TRBJ1-6|.|TRBV5-1|few
CASSFRESNSPLHF
TGCGCCAGCAGCTTCAGGGAAAGTAATTCACCCCTCCACTTT
>TRBJ1-2|TRBD1|TRBV30|.
CASWTGHGYTF
TGTGCCTCATGGACAGGGCATGGCTACACCTTC
>TRBJ1-1|TRBD1|TRBV7-8|.
CASSYRQGFAFF
TGTGCCAGCAGCTATCGACAGGGTTTCGCTTTCTTT
>TRBJ2-7|.|TRBV7-2|once
CASSLASGVTYEQYF
TGTGCCAGCAGCTTAGCGTCAGGGGTGACCTACGAGCAGTACTTC
>TRBJ2-7|.|TRBV5-5|.
CASSLGVFEQYF
TGTGCCAGCAGCCTAGGAGTTTTCGAGCAGTACTTC
>TRBJ2-1|TRBD2|TRBV2|.
CASSVELAGYNEQFF
TGTGCCAGCAGTGTCGAACTAGCGGGGTACAATGAGCAGTTCTTC
>TRBJ1-1|.|TRBV7-9|once
CASSKQVNTEAFF
TGTGCCAGCAGCAAACAGGTGAACACTGAAGCTTTCTTT
>TRBJ2-3|.|TRBV6-5|.
CASSLGTVMDTQYF
TGTGCCAGCAGCCTCGGGACTGTAATGGATACGCAGTATTTT
>TRBJ1-5|TRBD1|TRBV7-8|many
CASSTDRVGQPQHF
TGTGCCAGCAGCACAGACAGGGTTGGTCAGCCCCAGCATTTT
>TRBJ2-2|TRBD1|TRBV7-3|.
CASSQTGTGGTGELFF
TGTGCCAGCAGTCAGACCGGGACAGGGGGTACCGGGGAGCTGTTTTTT
>TRBJ2-3|TRBD1|TRBV27|.
CASSLSPTGGYTQYF
TGTGCCAGCAGTTTATCCCCGACAGGGGGATATACGCAGTATTTT
>TRBJ2-7|.|TRBV4-1|many
CASSQGLVGRRYEQYF
TGCGCCAGCAGCCAGGGGCTAGTCGGACGTCGGTACGAGCAGTACTTC
>TRBJ2-7|.|TRBV11-3|.
CASSRNTYEQYF
TGTGCCAGCAGCCGTAATACCTACGAGCAGTACTTC
>TRBJ2-3|.|TRBV6-6|.
CASSWASDSTDTQYF
TGTGCCAGCAGTTGGGCTAGCGACAGCACAGATACGCAGTATTTT
>TRBJ2-3|TRBD2|TRBV2|.
CASKGTSGPTDTQYF
TGTGCCAGCAAGGGGACTAGCGGGCCTACAGATACGCAGTATTTT